The present T cell receptor beta chain was sequenced within a study of identical twins. CDR1 is LGHDT and CDR2 is YNNKEL in the germline V gene (reference sequence). The CDR3 length is 13 residues. TCRdb re-derived calls from the 5' RACE reads in MiXCR, one entry per CDR3 protein. The sample has hundreds of thousands of distinct CDR3 sequences, approximately 8% seen once. Details on this clonotype: At one end the junction does not follow the germline gene, possibly because of a read error.

These data also formed part of another study, on yellow fever vaccine responses in identical twins.

The J gene is TRBJ2-5, the V gene TRBV3-1, with 8 bases identical to TRBD2. Material for sequencing was CD8+ T cells sorted from blood. The sequence was collected from a woman under 30 in good health. CDR3 nucleotide sequence: TGTGCCTGCAGCGGGGGTTTCCAAGAGACCCAGTACTTC. Amino acid sequence: CACSGGFQETQYF.